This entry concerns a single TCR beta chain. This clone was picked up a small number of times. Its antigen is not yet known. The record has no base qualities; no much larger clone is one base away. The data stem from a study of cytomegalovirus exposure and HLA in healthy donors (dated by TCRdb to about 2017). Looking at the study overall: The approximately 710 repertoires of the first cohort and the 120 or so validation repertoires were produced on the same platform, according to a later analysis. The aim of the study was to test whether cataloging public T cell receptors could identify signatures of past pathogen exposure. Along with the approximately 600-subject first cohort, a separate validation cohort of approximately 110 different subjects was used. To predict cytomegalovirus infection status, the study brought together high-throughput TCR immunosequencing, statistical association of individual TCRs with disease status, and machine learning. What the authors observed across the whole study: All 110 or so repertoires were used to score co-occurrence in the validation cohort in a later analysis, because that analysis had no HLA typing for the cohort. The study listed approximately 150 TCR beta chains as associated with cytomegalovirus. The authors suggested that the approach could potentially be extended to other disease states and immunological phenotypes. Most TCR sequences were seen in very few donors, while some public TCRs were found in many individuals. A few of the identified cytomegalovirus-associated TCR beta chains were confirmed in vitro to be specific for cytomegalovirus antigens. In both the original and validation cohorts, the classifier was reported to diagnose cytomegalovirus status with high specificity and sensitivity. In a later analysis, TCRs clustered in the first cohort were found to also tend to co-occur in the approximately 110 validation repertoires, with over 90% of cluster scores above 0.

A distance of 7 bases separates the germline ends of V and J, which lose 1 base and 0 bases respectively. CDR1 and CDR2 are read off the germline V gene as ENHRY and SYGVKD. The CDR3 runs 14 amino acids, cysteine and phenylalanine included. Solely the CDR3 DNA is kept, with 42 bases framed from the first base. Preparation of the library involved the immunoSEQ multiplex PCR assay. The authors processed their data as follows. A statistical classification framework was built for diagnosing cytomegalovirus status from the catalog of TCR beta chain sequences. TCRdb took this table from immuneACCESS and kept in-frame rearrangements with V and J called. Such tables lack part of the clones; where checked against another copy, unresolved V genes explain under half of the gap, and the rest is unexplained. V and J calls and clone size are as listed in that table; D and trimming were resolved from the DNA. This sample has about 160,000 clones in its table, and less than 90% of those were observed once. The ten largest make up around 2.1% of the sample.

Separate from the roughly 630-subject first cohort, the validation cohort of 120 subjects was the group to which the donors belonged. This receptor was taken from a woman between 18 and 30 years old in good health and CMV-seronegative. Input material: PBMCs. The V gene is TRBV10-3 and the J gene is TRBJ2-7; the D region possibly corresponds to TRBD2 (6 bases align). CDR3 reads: CAISELADSYEQYF. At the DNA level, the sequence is TGTGCCATCAGTGAGTTAGCGGACTCCTACGAGCAGTACTTC.